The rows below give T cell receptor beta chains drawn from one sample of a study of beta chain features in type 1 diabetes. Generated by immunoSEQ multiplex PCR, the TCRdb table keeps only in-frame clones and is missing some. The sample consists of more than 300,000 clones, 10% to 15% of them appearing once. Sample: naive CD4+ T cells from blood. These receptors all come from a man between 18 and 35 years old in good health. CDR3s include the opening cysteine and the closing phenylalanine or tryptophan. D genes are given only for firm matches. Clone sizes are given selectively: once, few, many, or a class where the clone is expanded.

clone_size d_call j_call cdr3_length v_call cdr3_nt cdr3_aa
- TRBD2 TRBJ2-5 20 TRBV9 TGTGCCAGCAGCGTAGCCTACGGGACTAGCGGGGGGGCCTCACTAGAGACCCAGTACTTC CASSVAYGTSGGASLETQYF
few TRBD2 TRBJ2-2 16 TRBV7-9 TGTGCCAGCAGCCGCCCCGGCGGGGGGCAGACCGGGGAGCTGTTTTTT CASSRPGGGQTGELFF
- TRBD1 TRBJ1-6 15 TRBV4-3 TGCGCCAGCAGCCAAGGGGCAGGGGGTCACTCACCCCTCCACTTT CASSQGAGGHSPLHF
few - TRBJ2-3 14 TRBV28 TGTGCCAGCAGTGTCCCCGGGGGCACAGATACGCAGTATTTT CASSVPGGTDTQYF
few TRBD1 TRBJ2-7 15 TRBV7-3 TGTGCCAGCAGCCTGGGGACAGGGGGTTTATACGAGCAGTACTTC CASSLGTGGLYEQYF
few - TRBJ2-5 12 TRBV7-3 TGTGCCAGCAGCCCCCAGGGGGAGACCCAGTACTTC CASSPQGETQYF
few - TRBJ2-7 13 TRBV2 TGTGCCAGCAGTTCCGGGACTCCCTACGAGCAGTACTTC CASSSGTPYEQYF
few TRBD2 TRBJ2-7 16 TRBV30 TGTGCCTGGAGTGGCCAGCGGGGGGGCCCGTTCTACGAGCAGTACTTC CAWSGQRGGPFYEQYF
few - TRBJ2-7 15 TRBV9 TGTGCCAGCAGCGTAGATCTGGGGGGTTCCTACGAGCAGTACTTC CASSVDLGGSYEQYF
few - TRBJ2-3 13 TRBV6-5 TGTGCCAGCAGGGATCGGGGGACAGATACGCAGTATTTT CASRDRGTDTQYF
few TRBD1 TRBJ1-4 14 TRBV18 TGTGCCAGCTCACCAACGACAGGGGAAGAAAAACTGTTTTTT CASSPTTGEEKLFF
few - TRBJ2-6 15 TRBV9 TGTGCCAGCAGCTCAGAGGGTGCTGGGGCCAACGTCCTGACTTTC CASSSEGAGANVLTF
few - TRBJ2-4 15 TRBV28 TGTGCCAGCAGTTCAGGGGAGATAGCCAAAAACATTCAGTACTTC CASSSGEIAKNIQYF
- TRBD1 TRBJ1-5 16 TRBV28 TGTGCCAGCAGTCCTCCGGGACAGGGCGATAATCAGCCCCAGCATTTT CASSPPGQGDNQPQHF
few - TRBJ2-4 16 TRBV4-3 TGCGCCAGCAGCGTTTCCCTGTGGGTCGGGGAGAACATTCAGTACTTC CASSVSLWVGENIQYF
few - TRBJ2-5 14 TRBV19 TGTGCCAGTAGTCCAACCGGGATCCAAGAGACCCAGTACTTC CASSPTGIQETQYF
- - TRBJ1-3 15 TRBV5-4 TGTGCCAGCAGCTTGACACCATACTCTGGAAACACCATATATTTT CASSLTPYSGNTIYF
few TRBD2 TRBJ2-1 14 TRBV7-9 TGTGCCAGCAGCTTATCGGGACTAGTCAATGAGCAGTTCTTC CASSLSGLVNEQFF
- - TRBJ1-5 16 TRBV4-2 TGTGCCAGCAGCCAAGAATGGCAGGGAAGCAATCAGCCCCAGCATTTT CASSQEWQGSNQPQHF
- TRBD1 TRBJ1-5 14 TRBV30 TGTGCCTGGAGCACTACAGCACAGGGGCAACCCCAGCATTTT CAWSTTAQGQPQHF
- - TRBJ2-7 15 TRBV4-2 TGTGCCAGCAGCCAACGCCGGGACAACAACTACGAGCAGTACTTC CASSQRRDNNYEQYF
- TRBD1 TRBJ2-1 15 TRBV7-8 TGTGCCAGCAGCTTAGGGGGGACAGTTTACAATGAGCAGTTCTTC CASSLGGTVYNEQFF
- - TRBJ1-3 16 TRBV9 TGTGCCAGCAGCGTATTCGGGGAGGCAGGAGGAAACACCATATATTTT CASSVFGEAGGNTIYF
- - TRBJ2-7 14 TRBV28 TGTGCCAGCAGTCCCCAAGACAGGTTCGCCGAGCAGTACTTC CASSPQDRFAEQYF
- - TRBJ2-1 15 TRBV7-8 TGTGCCAGCAGCTTAGGTCCAGTCTCGTACAATGAGCAGTTCTTC CASSLGPVSYNEQFF
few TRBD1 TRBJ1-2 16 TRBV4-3 TGCGCCAGCAGCCAAGAGTTCACCGGGACAGGGGACGGCTACACCTTC CASSQEFTGTGDGYTF
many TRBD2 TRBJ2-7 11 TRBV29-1 TGCAGCGCCGGGACTAGCGGGAGGGCCCACTTC CSAGTSGRAHF
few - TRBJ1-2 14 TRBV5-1 TGCGCCAGCAGCTTGGCCTCCAGAAGCTATGGCTACACCTTC CASSLASRSYGYTF
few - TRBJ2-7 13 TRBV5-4 TGTGCCAGCAGCCTCGGACATTCCAACGAGCAGTACTTC CASSLGHSNEQYF
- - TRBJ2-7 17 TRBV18 TGTGCCAGCTCACCGTCTCGAGCCGGGACAAACTCCTACGAGCAGTACTTC CASSPSRAGTNSYEQYF
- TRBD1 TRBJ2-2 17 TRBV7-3 TGTGCCAGCGGGGGTTGGGGACAGGGGTCGAGCACCGGGGAGCTGTTTTTT CASGGWGQGSSTGELFF
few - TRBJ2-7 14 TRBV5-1 TGCGCCAGCAGCTTGCAACTTAGCTCCTACGAGCAGTACTTC CASSLQLSSYEQYF
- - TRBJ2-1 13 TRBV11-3 TGTGCCAGCAGCTCGACAGATTACAATGAGCAGTTCTTC CASSSTDYNEQFF
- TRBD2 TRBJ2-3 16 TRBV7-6 TGTGCCAGCAGCTTCGGGTCGGGGGGGATAACAGATACGCAGTATTTT CASSFGSGGITDTQYF
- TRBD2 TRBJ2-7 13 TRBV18 TGTGCCAGCTCAAAGGGACTACAGTACGAGCAGTACTTC CASSKGLQYEQYF
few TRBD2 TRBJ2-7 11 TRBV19 TGTGCCAGTACTAGCGGCTACGAGCAGTACTTC CASTSGYEQYF
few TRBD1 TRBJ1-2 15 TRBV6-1 TGTGCCAGCAGTGAAGCGTCGGGACAGACAGTCGGCTACACCTTC CASSEASGQTVGYTF
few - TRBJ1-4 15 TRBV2 TGTGCCAGCACCCAACAGGGAAGGAGTTTTGAAAAACTGTTTTTT CASTQQGRSFEKLFF
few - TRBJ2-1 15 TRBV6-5 TGTGCCAGCAGTTACGCCAGTCCACCCTACAATGAGCAGTTCTTC CASSYASPPYNEQFF
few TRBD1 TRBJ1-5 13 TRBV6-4 TGTGCCAGCAGTCGGACAGGGGATCAGCCCCAGCATTTT CASSRTGDQPQHF